This T cell receptor beta chain was identified in a study of immune evolution from preneoplasia to lung adenocarcinoma. The germline gives CDR1 DFQATT, CDR2 SNEGSKA (reference sequence). Trimming stripped 4 bases from V and 4 bases from J, with 3 bases between. This CDR3 spans 10 amino acids. On this clone: The antigen is not known.

H&E slides confirmed each diagnosis, reviewed by two pathologists independently. After pathologic assessment, macro-dissection selected premalignant or tumor cells for extraction. Clones were sequenced by immunoSEQ multiplex PCR, and TCRdb holds only the in-frame ones, with some missing. The sample holds roughly 5,000 clones, about 73% seen once. Study-wide results and limits: Later-stage lesions seemingly showed higher T cell density and diversity than normal lung. Normal lung had the highest top T cell clone frequencies.

The chain links TRBV20-1 to TRBJ2-3; D ambiguous. Sequencing was done on a sample of FFPE lung adenocarcinoma in situ tissue. The receptor's source is a person between 55 and 80 years old with lung adenocarcinoma. This CDR3 is CSAIADTQYF. The CDR3 nucleotides read TGCAGTGCTATTGCAGATACGCAGTATTTT.